A selection of T cell receptor beta chains follows, all from one sample in a study of T cells after yellow fever vaccination. TCRdb independently ran MiXCR on the 5' RACE reads; one entry per CDR3 protein. The table lists under 500,000 distinct CDR3 sequences, about 17% of them singletons, with 18% in the top ten. The sequences come from PBMCs, collected before the yellow fever booster vaccination. The receptors derive from a man aged 18 to 30 who received the YFV17D yellow fever vaccine. The CDR3 runs from the conserved cysteine through the conserved F or W. Fields, in order: J gene, V gene, CDR3 protein.

TRBJ2-1 TRBV6-5 CASSYKSSYNEQFF
TRBJ1-2 TRBV24-1 CATSDSGQGNGYTF
TRBJ2-2 TRBV27 CASSLMGPGTGELFF
TRBJ2-5 TRBV29-1 CSVDRETQYF
TRBJ2-5 TRBV3-1 CASSRQTGASETQYF
TRBJ2-5 TRBV29-1 CSAAGTTQETQYF
TRBJ2-2 TRBV5-1 CASSLSGTGFNTGELFF
TRBJ1-4 TRBV28 CASSPPRQGSTNEKLFF
TRBJ1-4 TRBV5-1 CASSSGQGSLFF
TRBJ2-2 TRBV4-1 CASSPGVAKTGELFF
TRBJ2-5 TRBV5-1 CASSLGNEETQYF
TRBJ1-4 TRBV10-2 CASSPGRDEKLFF
TRBJ2-7 TRBV6-5 CASSVGQGNSYEQYF
TRBJ1-1 TRBV20-1 CSAHLLDRGGAFF
TRBJ2-2 TRBV20-1 CSAKPHGGDTGELFF
TRBJ2-7 TRBV7-2 CALSGGGVISYEQYF
TRBJ2-7 TRBV10-1 CASSESRGARRYF
TRBJ2-6 TRBV15 CATSKASSGANVLTF
TRBJ2-1 TRBV7-9 CASTSSRGTSSYNEQFF
TRBJ2-3 TRBV5-4 CAGMWEGTDTQYF
TRBJ2-1 TRBV4-3 CASSQETDNEQFF
TRBJ1-5 TRBV12-3/TRBV12-4 CASSLGTVNQPQHF
TRBJ2-2 TRBV20-1 CSARDQGLTGELFF
TRBJ1-3 TRBV27 CASSLSPSQGNTIYF
TRBJ2-2 TRBV5-1 CASSLRGDLTGELFF
TRBJ1-6 TRBV9 CASSPGGQGPSPLHF
TRBJ1-2 TRBV10-2 CASSEGTANNYGYTF
TRBJ2-3 TRBV5-4 CASSLEAREADTQYF
TRBJ2-3 TRBV30 CAWSEDTQYF
TRBJ2-3 TRBV18 CASSPPSSGGTTDTQYF
TRBJ2-1 TRBV5-1 CASSLFQDSLGAFF
TRBJ2-7 TRBV7-2 CASSLVSGGGEQYF
TRBJ2-7 TRBV7-2 CASSLNWRGNEQYF
TRBJ2-7 TRBV12-3/TRBV12-4 CASSPRGLAGGEQYF
TRBJ1-1 TRBV5-1 CASTMQGNTEAFF
TRBJ2-6 TRBV12-3/TRBV12-4 CASSHDRVSSGANVLTF